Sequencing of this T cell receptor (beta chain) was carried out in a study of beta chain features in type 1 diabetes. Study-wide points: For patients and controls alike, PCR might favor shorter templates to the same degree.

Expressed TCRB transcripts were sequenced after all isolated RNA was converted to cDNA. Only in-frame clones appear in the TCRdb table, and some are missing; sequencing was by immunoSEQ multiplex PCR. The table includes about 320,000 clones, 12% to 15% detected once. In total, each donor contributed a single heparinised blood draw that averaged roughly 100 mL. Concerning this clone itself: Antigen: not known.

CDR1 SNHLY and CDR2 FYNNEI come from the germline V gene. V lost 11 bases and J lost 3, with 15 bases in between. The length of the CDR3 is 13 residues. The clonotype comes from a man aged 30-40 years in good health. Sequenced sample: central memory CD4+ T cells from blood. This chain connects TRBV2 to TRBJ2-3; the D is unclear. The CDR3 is CAPSREMTDTQYF. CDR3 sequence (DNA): TGTGCCCCCTCCCGTGAAATGACAGATACGCAGTATTTT.